Each of the 17 T cell receptor beta chains below was sequenced from the same sample in a study of blood T cell repertoires in COVID-19. Sequencing used immunoSEQ multiplex PCR; TCRdb keeps in-frame clones, though not all of them. The sample lists roughly 410,000 clones, more than 75% seen once, with 2.3% in the top ten. Specimen: peripheral blood. The receptors were sampled from an older woman with COVID-19, enrolled during active disease.

Points on this clone: Additional DNA sequences in this sample encode the identical CDR3. For the CDR3, the DNA is TGTGCCAGCAGTTTAGGAGGTACCCAGTACTTC. It translates to CASSLGGTQYF. The genes are TRBV28 and TRBJ2-5; tentative D call: TRBD2 (5 bases). Germline V gene data show CDR1 as MDHEN and CDR2 as SYDVKM. V lost 2 bases to trimming and J lost 8 bases, with 6 bases between them. CDR3 length equals 11 residues.

The chain employs TRBV5-8 and TRBJ2-7; TRBD2 agrees at 7 bases. CDR1 and CDR2 from the germline V gene are SGHTS and YDEGEE. The CDR3 is 13 amino acids. J lost 2 bases, V lost 4 bases, and 3 bases had no gene match. CDR3 nucleotides: TGTGCCAGCAGCCCGGGGGGTACCTACGAGCAGTACTTC. It specifies CASSPGGTYEQYF.

The chain employs TRBV19 and TRBJ1-5; 8 bases are a match to TRBD1. This CDR3 is built from 15 residues. CDR1 is LNHDA, CDR2 SQIVND, per germline (reference sequence). The trim removed 7 bases at V and 6 bases at J, leaving 11 bases unmatched. The CDR3 loop reads CASTRTGYYGQPQHF. Here the CDR3 DNA reads TGTGCCAGTACCAGGACAGGGTATTATGGTCAGCCCCAGCATTTT.

V is TRBV10-3 and J is TRBJ2-7, with 8 nucleotides matching TRBD1. CDR3 length: 16 amino acids. The junction had 15 bases not matched to a gene; V was cut back by 6 bases and J by 5 bases. Germline V gene data show CDR1 as ENHRY and CDR2 as SYGVKD. The CDR3 DNA reads as TGTGCCATCAGGAAAAACACAGGGGGTTCTTTGAACGAGCAGTACTTC. Translated, it gives CAIRKNTGGSLNEQYF.

The chain has TRBV5-1 and TRBJ2-1, with 8 bases identical to TRBD2. The length of the CDR3 is 14 residues. Trimming at V came to 0 bases and at J to 9 bases, leaving 5 bases not matched to a gene. Germline V gene sequence: CDR1 SGHRS, CDR2 YFSETQ. CDR3 sequence reads: CASSLAGLVSEQFF. The CDR3 nucleotides are TGCGCCAGCAGCTTGGCGGGACTAGTAAGTGAGCAGTTCTTC.

This clone was found once. The V and J genes are TRBV3-1 (or the pseudogene TRBV3-2) and TRBJ1-6; TRBD1 is a possible D gene (6 bases). There are 14 residues in the CDR3. V dropped 4 bases and J dropped 10 bases, with 14 bases sitting between them. Germline V lookup: CDR1 LGHDT, CDR2 YNNKEL (reference sequence). The DNA of the CDR3 is TGTGCCAGCAGCCTAACAGGGAAAGGATCACCCCTCCACTTT. Protein: CASSLTGKGSPLHF.

This clone was counted once. The CDR3 reads CASSSGQVTFVEQFF. The CDR3 DNA follows: TGTGCCAGCAGCTCCGGACAGGTGACTTTCGTTGAGCAGTTCTTC. The chain recombines TRBV11-2 with TRBJ2-1; 7 nucleotides agree with TRBD1. This CDR3 has 15 residues. Germline CDR1 and CDR2: SGHAT and FQNNGV. J was trimmed by 9 bases and V by 4 bases; bases with no gene match: 12.

The V gene is TRBV27, the J gene TRBJ2-2; D gene ambiguous. The CDR3 loop spans 10 amino acids. Germline V CDR1 and CDR2: MNHEY, SMNVEV (reference sequence). With 7 bases removed from V and 9 bases from J, the gap between germline ends came to 6 bases. CDR3 loop: CASKPRELFF. The CDR3 DNA reads TGTGCCAGCAAGCCGCGGGAGCTGTTTTTT.

V and J are TRBV18 and TRBJ2-1, with 9 nucleotides matching TRBD1. Germline V gene data show CDR1 as KGHSH and CDR2 as LQKENI. After removal of 6 bases from V and 5 bases from J, the junction contained 8 bases not matched to a gene. This CDR3 is built from 15 residues. CDR3: CASSAGQGGDNEQFF. For the CDR3, the DNA is TGTGCCAGCTCGGCGGGACAGGGTGGCGACAATGAGCAGTTCTTC.

This clone appeared a few times. The rearrangement joins TRBV7-3 to TRBJ1-1; TRBD1 might be the D (5 bases). Trimming stripped 2 bases from V and 2 bases from J, with 15 bases between. Germline V gene sequence: CDR1 SGHTA, CDR2 FQGTGA. This CDR3 is built from 16 residues. The CDR3 DNA reads TGTGCCAGCAGCTTAGTTGGGGTAGGGGCCAACACTGAAGCTTTCTTT. This codes for CASSLVGVGANTEAFF. Full variable domain (remainder filled in from reference TRBV7-3 and TRBJ1-1): GAGVSQTPSNKVTEKGKYVELRCDPISGHTALYWYRQSLGQGPEFLIYFQGTGAADDSGLPNDRFFAVRPEGSVSTLKIQRTERGDSAVYLCASSLVGVGANTEAFFGQGTRLTVV.

The chain uses TRBV12-5 and TRBJ1-5; D is uncertain. The CDR3 is made up of 14 amino acids. Germline V gene sequence: CDR1 LGHNT, CDR2 FRNRAP. Between the trimmed V and J ends, which lost 7 bases and 2 bases, there was a span of 12 bases. The chain's CDR3 is CASAAGYGNQPQHF. The CDR3 DNA reads TGTGCTAGTGCGGCGGGGTACGGCAATCAGCCCCAGCATTTT. Full variable domain (outside the CDR3, taken from reference TRBV12-5 and TRBJ1-5): DARVTQTPRHKVTEMGQEVTMRCQPILGHNTVFWYRQTMMQGLELLAYFRNRAPLDDSGMPKDRFSAEMPDATLATLKIQPSEPRDSAVYFCASAAGYGNQPQHFGDGTRLSIL.

The V gene is TRBV19, the J gene TRBJ1-2, with D tentatively TRBD1 (6 bases). Germline CDR1 and CDR2: LNHDA and SQIVND (reference sequence). Trimming removed 4 bases at V and 2 bases at J, with 14 bases between. CDR3 length: 15 residues. CDR3 sequence (DNA): TGTGCCAGTAGTAGACCGGACAGTTCGAACTATGGCTACACCTTC. This gives the protein CASSRPDSSNYGYTF.

V gene TRBV11-2 combines with J gene TRBJ2-1; possible D gene TRBD1, 6 bases. CDR3 length equals 13 residues. Between the trimmed V and J ends, which lost 4 bases and 8 bases, there was a span of 12 bases. The germline V gene has CDR1 SGHAT and CDR2 FQNNGV. The CDR3 sequence: CASSSDRNYEQFF. Written as DNA, the CDR3 is TGTGCCAGCAGCTCCGACAGGAACTATGAGCAGTTCTTC. Drawing the rest from reference TRBV11-2 and TRBJ2-1, the complete variable domain is EAGVAQSPRYKIIEKRQSVAFWCNPISGHATLYWYQQILGQGPKLLIQFQNNGVVDDSQLPKDRFSAERLKGVDSTLKIQPAKLEDSAVYLCASSSDRNYEQFFGPGTRLTVL.

V is TRBV9 and J is TRBJ2-2, with D unclear. V gave up 0 bases and J gave up 6 bases, with 9 bases separating them. The CDR3 runs 14 residues. Germline V gene lookup returns CDR1 SGDLS and CDR2 YYNGEE. CDR3 nucleotide sequence: TGTGCCAGCAGCGTAGTATCGGGTCCCGGGGAGCTGTTTTTT. This encodes CASSVVSGPGELFF.

This chain joins TRBV5-1 and TRBJ2-3; 8 bases are shared with TRBD2. Trimming at V came to 0 bases and at J to 4 bases, leaving 16 bases not matched to a gene. The germline gives CDR1 SGHRS, CDR2 YFSETQ. The CDR3 runs to 19 residues. The CDR3 DNA is TGCGCCAGCAGCTTGGTTGTCGGGGGGGCCCTATACCGGGCAGATACGCAGTATTTT. The encoded protein is CASSLVVGGALYRADTQYF.

This chain links TRBV29-1 with TRBJ1-2, with 11 bases fitting TRBD1. Germline V gene data show CDR1 as SQVTM and CDR2 as ANQGSEA. The CDR3 is 15 residues long. V gave up 5 bases and J gave up 8 bases; unmatched junction bases: 13. CDR3 residues: CSVKKPGQGEGGYTF. The CDR3 DNA follows: TGCAGCGTTAAAAAACCGGGACAGGGGGAAGGGGGCTACACCTTC. Full variable domain (outside the CDR3, taken from reference TRBV29-1 and TRBJ1-2): SAVISQKPSRDICQRGTSLTIQCQVDSQVTMMFWYRQQPGQSLTLIATANQGSEATYESGFVIDKFPISRPNLTFSTLTVSNMSPEDSSIYLCSVKKPGQGEGGYTFGSGTRLTVV.

There are a few counts of this clone. This rearrangement joins TRBV5-1 to TRBJ2-3; 10 bases fit TRBD2. This CDR3 comprises 14 residues. The germline V gene encodes CDR1 SGHRS and CDR2 YFSETQ. The J segment lost 1 base and the V segment lost 7 bases, leaving 3 bases of the junction unmatched. CDR3 residues: CASATSGGTDTQYF. The CDR3 DNA reads TGCGCCAGCGCAACTAGCGGGGGCACAGATACGCAGTATTTT.